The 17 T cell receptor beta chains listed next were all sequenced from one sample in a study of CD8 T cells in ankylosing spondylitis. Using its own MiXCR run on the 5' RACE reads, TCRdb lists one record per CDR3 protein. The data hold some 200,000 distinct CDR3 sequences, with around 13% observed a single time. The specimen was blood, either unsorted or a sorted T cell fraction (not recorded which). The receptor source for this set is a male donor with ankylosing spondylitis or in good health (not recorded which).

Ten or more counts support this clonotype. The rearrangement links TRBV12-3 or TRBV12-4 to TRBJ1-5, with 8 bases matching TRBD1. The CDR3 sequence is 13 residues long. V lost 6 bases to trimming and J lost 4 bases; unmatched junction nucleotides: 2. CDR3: CASRGTGNQPQHF. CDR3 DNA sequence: TGTGCCAGCAGGGGGACAGGTAATCAGCCCCAGCATTTT.

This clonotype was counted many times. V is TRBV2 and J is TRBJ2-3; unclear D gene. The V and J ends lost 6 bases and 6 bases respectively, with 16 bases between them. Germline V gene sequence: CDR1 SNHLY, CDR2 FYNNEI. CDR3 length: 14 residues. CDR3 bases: TGTGCCAGCAGGGGCGCCTTCTGGGTGGATACGCAGTATTTT. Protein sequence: CASRGAFWVDTQYF. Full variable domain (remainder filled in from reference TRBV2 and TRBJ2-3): EPEVTQTPSHQVTQMGQEVILRCVPISNHLYFYWYRQILGQKVEFLVSFYNNEISEKSEIFDDQFSVERPDGSNFTLKIRSTKLEDSAMYFCASRGAFWVDTQYFGPGTRLTVL.

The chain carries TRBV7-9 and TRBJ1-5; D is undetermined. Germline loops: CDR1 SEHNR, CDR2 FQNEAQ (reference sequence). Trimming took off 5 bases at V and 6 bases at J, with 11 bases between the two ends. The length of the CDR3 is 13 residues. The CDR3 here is CASSRGSTQPQHF. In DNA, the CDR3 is TGTGCCAGCAGCCGAGGTAGTACTCAGCCCCAGCATTTT. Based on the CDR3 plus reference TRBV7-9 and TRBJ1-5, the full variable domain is DTGVSQNPRHKITKRGQNVTFRCDPISEHNRLYWYRQTLGQGPEFLTYFQNEAQLEKSRLLSDRFSAERPKGSFSTLEIQRTEQGDSAMYLCASSRGSTQPQHFGDGTRLSIL.

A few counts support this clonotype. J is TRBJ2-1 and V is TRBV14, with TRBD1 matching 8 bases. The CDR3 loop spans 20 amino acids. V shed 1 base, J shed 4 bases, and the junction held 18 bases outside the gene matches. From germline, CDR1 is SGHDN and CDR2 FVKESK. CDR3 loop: CASSQGVGPRQGTPYNEQFF. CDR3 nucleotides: TGTGCCAGCAGCCAAGGAGTCGGCCCACGACAGGGGACCCCTTACAATGAGCAGTTCTTC.

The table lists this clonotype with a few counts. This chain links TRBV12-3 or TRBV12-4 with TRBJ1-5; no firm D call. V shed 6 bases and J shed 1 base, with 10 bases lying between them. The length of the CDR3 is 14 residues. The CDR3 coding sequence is TGTGCCAGCAGGGAGCTAGGGAGCAATCAGCCCCAGCATTTT. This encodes CASRELGSNQPQHF.

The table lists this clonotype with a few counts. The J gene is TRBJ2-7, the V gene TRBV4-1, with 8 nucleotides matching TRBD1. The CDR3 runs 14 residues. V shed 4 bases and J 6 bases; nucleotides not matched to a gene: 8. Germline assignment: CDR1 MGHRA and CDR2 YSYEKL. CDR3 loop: CASSPGQGTLEQYF. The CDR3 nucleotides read TGCGCCAGCAGCCCCGGACAGGGAACCCTCGAGCAGTACTTC.

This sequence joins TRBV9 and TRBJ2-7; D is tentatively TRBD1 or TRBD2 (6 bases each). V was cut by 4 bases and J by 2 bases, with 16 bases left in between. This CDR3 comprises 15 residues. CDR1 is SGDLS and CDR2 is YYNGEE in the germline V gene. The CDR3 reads CASSPITGATYEQYF. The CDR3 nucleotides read TGTGCCAGCAGCCCAATTACGGGGGCTACCTACGAGCAGTACTTC.

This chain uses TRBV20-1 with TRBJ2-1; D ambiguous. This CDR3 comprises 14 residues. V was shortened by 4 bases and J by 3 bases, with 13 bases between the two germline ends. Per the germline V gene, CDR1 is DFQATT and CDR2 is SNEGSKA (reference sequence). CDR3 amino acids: CSAKSPVGYNEQFF. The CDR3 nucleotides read TGCAGTGCTAAAAGTCCCGTTGGCTACAATGAGCAGTTCTTC.

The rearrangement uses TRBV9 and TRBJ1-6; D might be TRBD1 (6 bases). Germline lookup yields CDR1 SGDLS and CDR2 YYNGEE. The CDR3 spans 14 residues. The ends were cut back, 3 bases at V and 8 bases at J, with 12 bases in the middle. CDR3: CASSALEGDSPLHF. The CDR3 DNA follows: TGTGCCAGCAGCGCCCTTGAGGGGGATTCACCCCTCCACTTT.

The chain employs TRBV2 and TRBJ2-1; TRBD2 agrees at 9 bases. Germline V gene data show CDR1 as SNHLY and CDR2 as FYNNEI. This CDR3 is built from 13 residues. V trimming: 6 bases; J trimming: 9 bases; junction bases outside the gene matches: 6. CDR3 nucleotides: TGTGCCAGCAGGATAGGACTAGCGTTTGAGCAGTTCTTC. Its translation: CASRIGLAFEQFF.

CDR3 in DNA: TGTGCCAGCAGCTTAGTTTTCCAGTTCTCTGAAGCTTTCTTT. This codes for CASSLVFQFSEAFF. The chain has TRBV7-9 and TRBJ1-1, with D unresolved. Trimming shortened V by 1 base and J by 6 bases, and 12 bases separated the two germline ends. Germline V gives CDR1 SEHNR, CDR2 FQNEAQ (reference sequence). The CDR3 loop spans 14 amino acids.

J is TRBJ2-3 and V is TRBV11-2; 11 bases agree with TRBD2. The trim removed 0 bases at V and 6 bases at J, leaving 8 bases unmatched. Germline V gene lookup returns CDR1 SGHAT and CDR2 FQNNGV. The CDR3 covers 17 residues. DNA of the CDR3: TGTGCCAGCAGCTTAGATAGCGGGGGGGCGTCAGTCGATACGCAGTATTTT. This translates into CASSLDSGGASVDTQYF.

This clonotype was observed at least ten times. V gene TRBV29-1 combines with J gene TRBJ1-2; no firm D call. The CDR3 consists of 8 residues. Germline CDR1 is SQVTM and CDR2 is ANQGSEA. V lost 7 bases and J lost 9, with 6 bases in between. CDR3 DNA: TGCAGCGACCAGCGCTACACCTTC. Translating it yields CSDQRYTF.

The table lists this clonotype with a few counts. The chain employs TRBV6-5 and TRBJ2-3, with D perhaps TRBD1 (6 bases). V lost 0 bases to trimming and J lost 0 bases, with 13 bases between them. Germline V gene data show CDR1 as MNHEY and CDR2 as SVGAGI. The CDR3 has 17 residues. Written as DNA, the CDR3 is TGTGCCAGCAGTTACTCTTGGGCAGGGGCTAGCACAGATACGCAGTATTTT. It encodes CASSYSWAGASTDTQYF.

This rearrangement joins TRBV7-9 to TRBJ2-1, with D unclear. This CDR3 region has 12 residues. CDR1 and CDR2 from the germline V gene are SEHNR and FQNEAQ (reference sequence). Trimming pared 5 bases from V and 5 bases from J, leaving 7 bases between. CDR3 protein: CASSTHNNEQFF. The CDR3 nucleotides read TGTGCCAGCAGCACCCATAACAATGAGCAGTTCTTC.

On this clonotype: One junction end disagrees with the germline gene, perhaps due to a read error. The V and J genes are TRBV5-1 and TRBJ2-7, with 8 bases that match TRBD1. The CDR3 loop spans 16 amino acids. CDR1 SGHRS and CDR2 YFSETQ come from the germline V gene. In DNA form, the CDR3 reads TGCGCCAGCGGCTTGAAGGACAGGGTTTCAAACTACGAGCAGTACTTC. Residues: CASGLKDRVSNYEQYF.

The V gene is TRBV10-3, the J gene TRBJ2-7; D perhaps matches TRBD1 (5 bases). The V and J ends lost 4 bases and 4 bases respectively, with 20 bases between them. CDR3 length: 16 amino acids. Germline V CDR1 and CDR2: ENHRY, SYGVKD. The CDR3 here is CAISALLFDRAYEQYF. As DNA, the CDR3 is TGTGCCATCAGTGCCCTACTTTTTGACAGAGCATACGAGCAGTACTTC.